A selection of T cell receptor beta chains follows, all from one sample in a study of vaccination and CD4 T cells after COVID-19. TCRdb independently ran MiXCR on the PCR reads; one entry per CDR3 protein. The sample has around 20,000 distinct CDR3 sequences, almost 50% seen once. No antigen has been identified for these receptors. Sequencing was done on a sample of CD4+ T cells from blood, cultured in vitro. The receptors stem from a human donor who had recovered from COVID-19. Each CDR3 is given with its conserved first and last residue. D genes are given only for firm matches. Clone size is not always given. Where it is, it says once, few, many or a class for expanded clones.

j_gene: TRBJ2-5; abundance: .; len: 15; d_gene: TRBD2; v_gene: TRBV24-1; CDR3nt: TGTGCCACCAGTGATCCTTTGGGGGGAGGGGAGACCCAGTACTTC; CDR3aa: CATSDPLGGGETQYF
j_gene: TRBJ1-5; abundance: large; len: 15; d_gene: .; v_gene: TRBV4-2; CDR3nt: TGTGCCAGCAGCCAAGATGGGGGCCCTTCGTGGCCCCAGCATTTT; CDR3aa: CASSQDGGPSWPQHF
j_gene: TRBJ2-7; abundance: .; len: 14; d_gene: TRBD1; v_gene: TRBV19; CDR3nt: TGTGCCAGTAGTATAGAAGGGACAGACTACGAGCAGTACTTC; CDR3aa: CASSIEGTDYEQYF
j_gene: TRBJ1-2; abundance: .; len: 15; d_gene: .; v_gene: TRBV5-6; CDR3nt: TGTGCCAGCAGCTTGTTCCAAGGTGCGTATCGAGGCTACACCTTC; CDR3aa: CASSLFQGAYRGYTF
j_gene: TRBJ2-1; abundance: .; len: 16; d_gene: TRBD2; v_gene: TRBV9; CDR3nt: TGTGCCAGCAGCGTGGGTGGACTAGCGGGTTACAATGAGCAGTTCTTC; CDR3aa: CASSVGGLAGYNEQFF
j_gene: TRBJ2-7; abundance: .; len: 14; d_gene: .; v_gene: TRBV6-1; CDR3nt: TGTGCCAGCAGTGAAGGATCGGGGTATGGCGAGCAGTACTTC; CDR3aa: CASSEGSGYGEQYF
j_gene: TRBJ2-3; abundance: .; len: 12; d_gene: .; v_gene: TRBV7-9; CDR3nt: TGTGCCAGCAGCCTGCGACTAGTAACGCAGTATTTT; CDR3aa: CASSLRLVTQYF
j_gene: TRBJ1-1; abundance: .; len: 15; d_gene: .; v_gene: TRBV27; CDR3nt: TGTGCCAGCTCTTCCGCGGGACGGATGAACACTGAAGCTTTCTTT; CDR3aa: CASSSAGRMNTEAFF
j_gene: TRBJ1-6; abundance: .; len: 16; d_gene: .; v_gene: TRBV7-8; CDR3nt: TGTGCCAGCAGCTTATCCACAGGGTCGAAGAATTCACCCCTCCACTTT; CDR3aa: CASSLSTGSKNSPLHF
j_gene: TRBJ1-2; abundance: .; len: 14; d_gene: .; v_gene: TRBV12-3/TRBV12-4; CDR3nt: TGTGCCAGCAGTCCCCGGATGGGGATCTATGGCTACACCTTC; CDR3aa: CASSPRMGIYGYTF
j_gene: TRBJ2-6; abundance: few; len: 16; d_gene: .; v_gene: TRBV5-6; CDR3nt: TGTGCCAGCAGCTTGGCGGGGAAGTCTGGGGCCAACGTCCTGACTTTC; CDR3aa: CASSLAGKSGANVLTF
j_gene: TRBJ1-1; abundance: .; len: 14; d_gene: TRBD1; v_gene: TRBV14; CDR3nt: TGTGCCAGCAGCCCGGGACAGCGAAGGACTGAAGCTTTCTTT; CDR3aa: CASSPGQRRTEAFF
j_gene: TRBJ2-7; abundance: few; len: 15; d_gene: TRBD1; v_gene: TRBV7-6; CDR3nt: TGTGCCAGCAGCTTTGACAGGGGGGGGTCCTACGAGCAGTACTTC; CDR3aa: CASSFDRGGSYEQYF
j_gene: TRBJ2-2; abundance: .; len: 14; d_gene: .; v_gene: TRBV10-2; CDR3nt: TGCGCCAGCAGGCGGGACTTTGCCACCGGGGAGCTGTTTTTT; CDR3aa: CASRRDFATGELFF
j_gene: TRBJ1-6; abundance: .; len: 17; d_gene: .; v_gene: TRBV5-1; CDR3nt: TGCGCCAGCAGCTTGGAGGTAGCGAGCTCCTATAATTCACCCCTCCACTTT; CDR3aa: CASSLEVASSYNSPLHF
j_gene: TRBJ1-3; abundance: once; len: 18; d_gene: .; v_gene: TRBV7-9; CDR3nt: TGTGCCAGCAGCGGTCGTACAGGGCAACGATACTCTGGAAACACCATATATTTT; CDR3aa: CASSGRTGQRYSGNTIYF
j_gene: TRBJ2-5; abundance: .; len: 16; d_gene: TRBD2; v_gene: TRBV5-1; CDR3nt: TGCGCCAGCAGCTTGAAAACTAGCGGGAGTTACGAGACCCAGTACTTC; CDR3aa: CASSLKTSGSYETQYF
j_gene: TRBJ1-2; abundance: .; len: 12; d_gene: .; v_gene: TRBV30; CDR3nt: TGTGCCTGGATGGGACGGCGGGGTGGCTACACCTTC; CDR3aa: CAWMGRRGGYTF
j_gene: TRBJ1-1; abundance: .; len: 14; d_gene: .; v_gene: TRBV5-1; CDR3nt: TGCGCCAGCAGTTCCGACCCCTTGTTCACTGAAGCTTTCTTT; CDR3aa: CASSSDPLFTEAFF
j_gene: TRBJ1-2; abundance: .; len: 11; d_gene: .; v_gene: TRBV15; CDR3nt: TGTGCCACCAGCCCCCGGGGGGGCTACACCTTC; CDR3aa: CATSPRGGYTF
j_gene: TRBJ2-5; abundance: .; len: 13; d_gene: .; v_gene: TRBV10-1; CDR3nt: TGCGCCAGCAGACGGACAGACCAAGAGACCCAGTACTTC; CDR3aa: CASRRTDQETQYF
j_gene: TRBJ2-7; abundance: .; len: 16; d_gene: TRBD2; v_gene: TRBV20-1; CDR3nt: TGCAGTGCTAGAGATTGGGGACGGGGCGGGAGTTACGAGCAGTACTTC; CDR3aa: CSARDWGRGGSYEQYF
j_gene: TRBJ2-3; abundance: .; len: 15; d_gene: .; v_gene: TRBV27; CDR3nt: TGTGCCAGCAGTTTCGTGGCTCCCGGGGCGGGTACGCAGTATTTT; CDR3aa: CASSFVAPGAGTQYF
j_gene: TRBJ1-1; abundance: once; len: 13; d_gene: .; v_gene: TRBV5-1; CDR3nt: TGCGCCAGCAGCCCAGCCCTCCGCACTGAAGCTTTCTTT; CDR3aa: CASSPALRTEAFF
j_gene: TRBJ2-7; abundance: .; len: 14; d_gene: TRBD2; v_gene: TRBV11-3; CDR3nt: TGTGCCAGCAGTCCCGGGGAGGGGATCTACGAGCAGTACTTC; CDR3aa: CASSPGEGIYEQYF
j_gene: TRBJ2-7; abundance: .; len: 15; d_gene: .; v_gene: TRBV5-1; CDR3nt: TGCGCCAGCAGCTTGGCCGGGACGGAGTTCTACGAGCAGTACTTC; CDR3aa: CASSLAGTEFYEQYF
j_gene: TRBJ2-3; abundance: .; len: 15; d_gene: .; v_gene: TRBV19; CDR3nt: TGTGCCAGTAGTATCAACCCCCCCGACACAGATACGCAGTATTTT; CDR3aa: CASSINPPDTDTQYF
j_gene: TRBJ2-2; abundance: few; len: 13; d_gene: .; v_gene: TRBV27; CDR3nt: TGTGCCAGCAGTTTCCGCCACACCGGGGAGCTGTTTTTT; CDR3aa: CASSFRHTGELFF
j_gene: TRBJ2-7; abundance: few; len: 14; d_gene: TRBD1; v_gene: TRBV2; CDR3nt: TGTGCCAGCTACCCGATCCGACAGGGGGACGAGCAGTACTTC; CDR3aa: CASYPIRQGDEQYF
j_gene: TRBJ1-1; abundance: .; len: 12; d_gene: TRBD1; v_gene: TRBV6-2/TRBV6-3; CDR3nt: TGTGCCAGCAGTCCTTACAGGGGTGAAGCTTTCTTT; CDR3aa: CASSPYRGEAFF